Shown below are 5 T cell receptor beta chains from a single sample sequenced in a study of cytomegalovirus exposure and HLA in healthy donors. The PCR contained 60 Vbeta and 13 Jbeta primers. The assay was immunoSEQ multiplex PCR, and TCRdb's table has in-frame clones only and misses some. In the table there are about 160,000 clones, about 80% of which are singletons. The sequenced material came from PBMCs. These receptors all stem from a woman in her 50s in good health and CMV-seronegative.

The V and J genes are TRBV5-1 and TRBJ1-2, with 7 positions matching TRBD1. With 4 bases clipped from V and 4 bases from J, the junction kept 4 bases outside the gene matches. Germline V CDR1 and CDR2: SGHRS, YFSETQ. CDR3 length equals 13 residues. Written as DNA, the CDR3 is TGCGCCAGCAGCCTGGACAGGTCCTATGGCTACACCTTC. It encodes CASSLDRSYGYTF.

V is TRBV6-1 and J is TRBJ2-1, with 11 bases that match TRBD2. The junction had 3 bases not matched to a gene; V was cut back by 4 bases and J by 13 bases. The CDR3 covers 12 residues. Germline assignment: CDR1 MNHNS and CDR2 SASEGT. The CDR3 here is CASSGGTSGQFF. CDR3 nucleotide sequence: TGTGCCAGCAGTGGAGGGACTAGCGGACAGTTCTTC.

The genes are TRBV7-2 and TRBJ1-3; 7 bases agree with TRBD1. The CDR3 covers 13 residues. Unmatched junction bases numbered 2, after V lost 5 bases and J lost 4 bases. The germline CDR1 and CDR2 sequences are SGHTA and FQGNSA. CDR3 amino acids: CASSKQGGNTIYF. The CDR3 DNA reads TGTGCCAGCAGCAAACAGGGGGGAAACACCATATATTTT.

This clone came up a few times. Other DNA sequences within the sample encode an identical CDR3. The chain is built from TRBV13 and TRBJ1-3, with a possible D match to TRBD1 (5 bases). The CDR3 totals 14 residues. V lost 3 bases, J lost 1 base, and 7 bases lay in between. The V gene's germline CDR1 is PRHDT and CDR2 FYEKMQ (reference sequence). CDR3 DNA: TGTGCCAGCAGCTTGGAGGGGTCTGGAAACACCATATATTTT. Residues: CASSLEGSGNTIYF.

J is TRBJ1-5 and V is TRBV4-1; 7 bases agree with TRBD1. Germline CDR1 MGHRA, CDR2 YSYEKL. V shed 1 base and J 4 bases; nucleotides not matched to a gene: 1. CDR3 length: 14 residues. CDR3 nucleotides: TGCGCCAGCAGCCAAGTACAGGGGAATCAGCCCCAGCATTTT. Translated, it gives CASSQVQGNQPQHF.